The 28 T cell receptor beta chains given below trace back to one sample, sequenced in a study of T cells in Graves' hyperthyroidism and ophthalmopathy. TCR beta CDR3 regions were amplified from RNA transcripts. The TCR CDR3 first-round RT-PCR relied on the HTBI primer set. TCRdb redid the calling of the multiplex PCR reads with MiXCR, one entry per CDR3 protein. The sample gives more than 550,000 distinct CDR3 sequences, 17% of which show up once; around 16% is in the top ten. Material for sequencing was blood. The receptors were gathered from a man between 50 and 59 years old with Graves' hyperthyroidism.

This clonotype was seen repeatedly, ten times or more. The gene calls are TRBV7-2 and TRBJ2-1; TRBD2 aligns across 9 bases. CDR1 SGHTA and CDR2 FQGNSA come from the germline V gene. The CDR3 extends over 13 amino acids. J was trimmed by 8 bases and V by 2 bases; bases with no gene match: 1. This CDR3 reads CASSLRTSDEQFF. CDR3 nucleotides: TGTGCCAGCAGCTTACGGACTAGCGATGAGCAGTTCTTC.

This chain links TRBV29-1 with TRBJ1-1; weak D call: TRBD1 (6 bases). V was trimmed by 8 bases and J by 4 bases, leaving 14 bases between them. The CDR3 is made up of 12 amino acids. Per the germline V gene, CDR1 is SQVTM and CDR2 is ANQGSEA. Written as DNA, the CDR3 is TGCAGCCTCAGGGGAAGGGGCACTGAAGCTTTCTTT. As protein: CSLRGRGTEAFF.

The genes are TRBV6-2 or TRBV6-3 and TRBJ1-1; the match to TRBD1 covers 7 bases. CDR3 length: 14 residues. Germline CDR1 and CDR2: MNHEY and SVGEGT. V was clipped by 2 bases and J by 5 bases; unmatched bases: 5. The CDR3 bases are TGTGCCAGCAGTTACAGGGGGCCGAGGACTGAAGCTTTCTTT. This encodes CASSYRGPRTEAFF.

The chain employs TRBV10-1 and TRBJ1-1; no clear D. CDR1 and CDR2 from the germline V gene are WNHNN and SYGVQD (reference sequence). CDR3 length: 13 amino acids. V was pared by 7 bases and J by 2 bases, with 11 bases between. CDR3 DNA: TGCGCCAGCAAACCTACGGGAAACACTGAAGCTTTCTTT. Its translation: CASKPTGNTEAFF.

This clonotype was found a few times. V gene TRBV28 combines with J gene TRBJ2-2, with D unclear. The V gene lost 3 bases and the J gene lost 2 bases, with 10 bases spanning the gap. Per germline, CDR1 MDHEN and CDR2 SYDVKM. The CDR3 runs 15 residues. The CDR3 DNA is TGTGCCAGCAGTTTCCACGGGTTTAACACCGGGGAGCTGTTTTTT. Translated, it gives CASSFHGFNTGELFF. The full variable domain, in which reference TRBV28 and TRBJ2-2 provide the parts outside the CDR3, is DVKVTQSSRYLVKRTGEKVFLECVQDMDHENMFWYRQDPGLGLRLIYFSYDVKMKEKGDIPEGYSVSREKKERFSLILESASTNQTSMYLCASSFHGFNTGELFFGEGSRLTVL.

The genes are TRBV12-3 or TRBV12-4 and TRBJ1-4; 8 bases map to TRBD1. The CDR3 is 15 amino acids. V lost 5 bases, J lost 3 bases, and 5 bases stayed unmatched. CDR3 nucleotide sequence: TGTGCCAGCAGTGCCACAGGGGGGGCTAATGAAAAACTGTTTTTT. This codes for CASSATGGANEKLFF.

As regards this clonotype: A much larger clone sits a single nucleotide away, making a read error possible. The gene calls are TRBV19 and TRBJ2-5; TRBD1 matches at 12 bases. Germline V gives CDR1 LNHDA, CDR2 SQIVND (reference sequence). The CDR3 sequence is 16 residues long. Here the CDR3 DNA reads TGTGCCAGTAGTACCCTCCCGGGACAGGGGGCGGAGACCCGGTACTTC. It specifies CASSTLPGQGAETRYF.

This chain links TRBV5-5 with TRBJ2-7, with D possibly being TRBD2 (6 bases). The CDR3 loop spans 15 amino acids. Germline V gene lookup returns CDR1 SGHKS and CDR2 YYEKEE (reference sequence). V lost 0 bases and J 3 bases, leaving 13 bases between the germline ends. The CDR3 DNA reads as TGTGCCAGCAGCTTGGGTGGCGGGACCGACTACGAGCAGTACTTC. The encoded protein is CASSLGGGTDYEQYF. The full variable domain, completed using reference TRBV5-5 and TRBJ2-7, is DAGVTQSPTHLIKTRGQQVTLRCSPISGHKSVSWYQQVLGQGPQFIFQYYEKEERGRGNFPDRFSARQFPNYSSELNVNALLLGDSALYLCASSLGGGTDYEQYFGPGTRLTVT.

This clonotype has more than one count but fewer than ten. The V call is TRBV12-3 or TRBV12-4, the J call TRBJ1-5; no definite D call. The germline V and J ends were trimmed by 7 bases and 0 bases, with 10 bases remaining between them. The CDR3 loop spans 14 amino acids. This CDR3 is CASTDLLSNQPQHF. The CDR3 nucleotides read TGTGCCAGCACCGATTTACTTAGCAATCAGCCCCAGCATTTT.

In this sample, this clonotype turned up once. The chain has TRBV7-2 and TRBJ2-3; tentatively, D is TRBD2 (6 bases). Germline assignment: CDR1 SGHTA and CDR2 FQGNSA. This CDR3 has 15 amino acids. V was cut by 2 bases and J by 4 bases, with 13 bases left in between. CDR3 sequence: CASSLLGPGADTQYF. The CDR3 DNA reads TGTGCCAGCAGCTTACTGGGGCCGGGGGCAGATACGCAGTATTTT.

This clonotype showed up just a few times. The J gene is TRBJ1-5, the V gene TRBV30, with 10 positions matching TRBD1. Germline V lookup: CDR1 GTSNPN, CDR2 SVGIG (reference sequence). With V trimmed by 3 bases and J by 8 bases, 13 bases remained unmatched. The CDR3 contains 16 residues. Here the CDR3 DNA reads TGTGCCTGGAGCCCCGGGACAGGGGTCTCGGCGGAGCCCCAGCATTTT. It codes for CAWSPGTGVSAEPQHF.

The chain is built from TRBV27 and TRBJ2-3; D is unclear. Per germline, CDR1 MNHEY and CDR2 SMNVEV (reference sequence). The CDR3 totals 16 residues. V was trimmed by 4 bases and J by 6 bases, leaving 20 bases between them. The CDR3 sequence is CASSSIGTLIGDTQYF. CDR3 nucleotide sequence: TGTGCCAGCAGTTCGATCGGCACGCTGATTGGGGATACGCAGTATTTT.

This clonotype was seen only a few times. The CDR3 spells CASSPVEGDIQYF. CDR3 DNA sequence: TGTGCCAGCAGCCCGGTGGAGGGGGACATTCAGTACTTC. The genes are TRBV6-1 and TRBJ2-4; D tentatively fits TRBD1 or TRBD2 (6 bases each). CDR3 length: 13 residues. The germline V gene encodes CDR1 MNHNS and CDR2 SASEGT. The ends were cut back, 6 bases at V and 8 bases at J, with 14 bases in the middle.

A word on this clonotype: Given the absence of the conserved phenylalanine or tryptophan at the CDR3 end, a read error is likely. The rearrangement links TRBV28 to TRBJ2-3, with TRBD1 identical over 10 bases. CDR1 and CDR2 (germline): MDHEN, SYDVKM. Trimming removed 6 bases from V and 3 bases from J; junction bases left unmatched: 3. The CDR3 consists of 14 residues. This chain's CDR3 is CASSPGQGTDTQYL. Written as DNA, the CDR3 is TGTGCCAGCAGCCCGGGACAGGGGACAGATACGCAGTATCTT.

This clonotype was seen at least ten times. V and J are TRBV28 and TRBJ2-3; D call uncertain. This CDR3 has 15 residues. Trimming stripped 2 bases from V and 3 bases from J, with 12 bases between. Germline CDR1 and CDR2: MDHEN and SYDVKM. CDR3: CASSLALSSTDTQYF. The CDR3 nucleotides read TGTGCCAGCAGTTTAGCCCTCTCAAGTACAGATACGCAGTATTTT.

The chain joins TRBV10-3 to TRBJ2-1; no firm D call. Trimming took 2 bases from V and 8 from J, leaving 7 bases between them. CDR1 and CDR2 from the germline V gene are ENHRY and SYGVKD. There are 12 residues in the CDR3. CDR3 protein: CAISEKSDEQFF. In nucleotides, the CDR3 is TGTGCCATCAGTGAGAAGAGCGATGAGCAGTTCTTC.

This clonotype was counted ten times or more. The chain uses TRBV7-3 and TRBJ2-7, with D perhaps matching TRBD1 (7 bases). This CDR3 region has 14 residues. V was shortened by 2 bases and J by 6 bases, with 14 bases between the two germline ends. In germline, CDR1 is SGHTA, CDR2 FQGTGA. The CDR3 sequence: CASSLGTQGGEQYF. CDR3 nucleotides: TGTGCCAGCAGCTTAGGGACCCAGGGGGGCGAGCAGTACTTC.

The chain joins TRBV28 to TRBJ2-4; D is tentatively TRBD1 or TRBD2 (6 bases each). Deletions cut 5 bases from V and 0 bases from J, with 14 bases between. Germline-derived CDR1 and CDR2 are MDHEN and SYDVKM. This CDR3 has 16 amino acids. This chain's CDR3 is CASSGGTLLAKNIQYF. Here the CDR3 DNA reads TGTGCCAGCAGTGGCGGGACACTTCTAGCCAAAAACATTCAGTACTTC. The full variable domain, completed using reference TRBV28 and TRBJ2-4, is DVKVTQSSRYLVKRTGEKVFLECVQDMDHENMFWYRQDPGLGLRLIYFSYDVKMKEKGDIPEGYSVSREKKERFSLILESASTNQTSMYLCASSGGTLLAKNIQYFGAGTRLSVL.

This rearrangement joins TRBV3-1 to TRBJ2-2; no clear D gene. Germline CDR1 is LGHDT and CDR2 is YNNKEL (reference sequence). Trimming shortened V by 1 base and J by 1 base, and 13 bases separated the two germline ends. The CDR3 extends over 17 amino acids. The CDR3 reads CASSQATWSENTGELFF. The CDR3 DNA reads as TGTGCCAGCAGCCAAGCCACGTGGAGCGAGAACACCGGGGAGCTGTTTTTT.

The genes are TRBV5-1 and TRBJ1-5; a weak D match, TRBD1 (5 bases). The V end lost 0 bases, the J end lost 5 bases, and 12 bases lay between the germline ends. This CDR3 spans 15 amino acids. CDR1 and CDR2 from the germline V gene are SGHRS and YFSETQ. The DNA of the CDR3 is TGCGCCAGCAGCTTGGACGGACACATTGATCAGCCCCAGCATTTT. This encodes CASSLDGHIDQPQHF.

This clonotype was observed a handful of times. This chain joins TRBV5-6 and TRBJ2-1, with 8 bases fitting TRBD2. Germline V CDR1 and CDR2: SGHDT, YYEEEE. J gave up 6 bases and V 5 bases, and 7 bases lay outside the gene matches. The CDR3 totals 14 residues. The CDR3 here is CASRTGTRFNEQFF. In nucleotides, the CDR3 is TGTGCCAGCAGAACCGGGACTAGGTTCAATGAGCAGTTCTTC.

This clonotype came up many times. V gene TRBV28 combines with J gene TRBJ1-2; 9 nucleotides align to TRBD1. Per germline, CDR1 MDHEN and CDR2 SYDVKM. CDR3 length equals 13 residues. J gave up 8 bases and V 6 bases, and 7 bases lay outside the gene matches. As DNA, the CDR3 is TGTGCCAGCAGGCTAACAGGGGGCAACGGCTACACCTTC. This translates into CASRLTGGNGYTF.

Here the CDR3 DNA reads TGTGCCAGCAGTTTTTCGGGAGTCTCGGATGAGCAGTTCTTC. This translates into CASSFSGVSDEQFF. J is TRBJ2-1 and V is TRBV6-2 or TRBV6-3; possible D gene TRBD2, 6 bases. The CDR3 extends over 14 amino acids. Trimming took off 4 bases at V and 8 bases at J, with 15 bases between the two ends. Germline V gene data show CDR1 as MNHEY and CDR2 as SVGEGT.

Ten or more counts support this clonotype. This chain links TRBV18 with TRBJ1-2; D ambiguous. CDR3 length: 13 amino acids. In germline, CDR1 is KGHSH, CDR2 LQKENI. V lost 2 bases to trimming and J lost 0 bases, with 4 bases between them. In nucleotides, the CDR3 is TGTGCCAGCTCACCAAGTGCTAACTATGGCTACACCTTC. Amino acids: CASSPSANYGYTF.

This clonotype showed up many times. The chain carries TRBV2 and TRBJ2-1; 10 bases match TRBD2. Germline CDR1 and CDR2: SNHLY and FYNNEI. Germline trimming cut 6 bases from V and 0 bases from J; bases unmatched to any gene: 8. This CDR3 has 17 residues. The CDR3 loop reads CASRERTSGSSYNEQFF. CDR3 sequence (DNA): TGTGCCAGCAGGGAAAGGACTAGCGGAAGCTCCTACAATGAGCAGTTCTTC.

The table lists this clonotype with many counts. V usage is TRBV2 and J usage is TRBJ1-5; perhaps TRBD1 as D (5 bases). The CDR3 has 14 amino acids. V lost 3 bases, J lost 4 bases, and 10 bases lay in between. Germline lookup yields CDR1 SNHLY and CDR2 FYNNEI. The CDR3 bases are TGTGCCAGCAGTGAGGGGGTTAGGAATCAGCCCCAGCATTTT. This gives the protein CASSEGVRNQPQHF.

In its sample, this clonotype was seen many times. DNA for the CDR3: TGCAGAGCTGAACGGGGACAGGCGATCTACGAGCAGTACTTC. This sequence encodes CRAERGQAIYEQYF. This sequence joins TRBV20-1 and TRBJ2-7; 8 bases are a match to TRBD1. Germline V gene lookup returns CDR1 DFQATT and CDR2 SNEGSKA (reference sequence). CDR3 size: 14 residues.

This clonotype was found a few times. The chain couples TRBV10-1 to TRBJ2-1; tentative D call: TRBD1 (6 bases). Germline V gene sequence: CDR1 WNHNN, CDR2 SYGVQD (reference sequence). The CDR3 totals 16 residues. V was pared by 4 bases and J by 6 bases, with 19 bases between. CDR3 DNA sequence: TGCGCCAGCAGTGGACCTCGGGACACACCAGGCAATGAGCAGTTCTTC. Encoded protein: CASSGPRDTPGNEQFF.